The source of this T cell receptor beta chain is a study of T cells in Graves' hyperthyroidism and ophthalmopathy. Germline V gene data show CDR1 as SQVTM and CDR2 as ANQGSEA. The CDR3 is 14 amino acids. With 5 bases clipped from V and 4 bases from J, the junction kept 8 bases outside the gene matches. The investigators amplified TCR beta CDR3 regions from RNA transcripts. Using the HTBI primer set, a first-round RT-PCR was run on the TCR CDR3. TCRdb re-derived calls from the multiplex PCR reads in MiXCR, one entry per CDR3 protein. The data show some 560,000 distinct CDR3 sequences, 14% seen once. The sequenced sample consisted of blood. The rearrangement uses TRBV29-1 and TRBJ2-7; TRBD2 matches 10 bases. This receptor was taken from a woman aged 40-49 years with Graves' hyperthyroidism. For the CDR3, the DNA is TGCAGCGTTTCCCGGACTAGCGGAAAGTACGAGCAGTACTTC. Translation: CSVSRTSGKYEQYF.